The source of this T cell receptor beta chain is a study of T cell responses to AZD1222 COVID-19 vaccine. Assay: immunoSEQ multiplex PCR; the TCRdb copy retains only in-frame clones and omits some. The sample shows 55,000 to 65,000 clones, 65% to 90% of them seen only once. CDR3 length equals 15 residues. CDR1 and CDR2 (germline): MNHEY, SMNVEV (reference sequence). V was shortened by 7 bases and J by 0 bases, with 14 bases between the two germline ends. Whole-study findings and limits: Unmutated variant regions are reportedly the target of nearly half of TCRs that are spike-specific. Sampling captured repertoires only after the peak T cell response. Spike was spanned by vaccine-associated CD4 TCRs, which were dominant at 160-218 and 743-854. Clonal diversity was possibly underestimated, and white British individuals and females predominated among donors.

With respect to this clone: The antigen is not known.

The chain links TRBV27 to TRBJ2-3; TRBD1 or TRBD2 may be the D gene (6 bases each). Sequenced here: peripheral blood, sampled on day 0 of AZD1222 vaccination. The TCR originated in an adult in good health. The CDR3 DNA follows: TGTGCCAGCAAAAGGGGGACTTTTAGCACAGATACGCAGTATTTT. It specifies CASKRGTFSTDTQYF.